One sample yielded the 19 T cell receptor beta chains listed below, sequenced in a study of T cell responses to AZD1222 COVID-19 vaccine. Some clones are missing from TCRdb's copy, which holds only in-frame ones; the method was immunoSEQ multiplex PCR. The sample yields tens of thousands of clones, roughly 84% seen once. The sample was peripheral blood, taken on day 0 of AZD1222 vaccination. All receptors derive from an adult in good health.

CDR3 amino acids: CASSETGGSYEQYF. The CDR3 region has the DNA TGTGCCAGCAGTGAGACAGGAGGCTCCTACGAGCAGTACTTC. The rearrangement links TRBV6-1 to TRBJ2-7; tentatively, D is TRBD1 (6 bases). Germline V lookup: CDR1 MNHNS, CDR2 SASEGT. This CDR3 has 14 amino acids. Trimming pared 3 bases from V and 0 bases from J, leaving 9 bases between.

This clone rates as medium-sized (0.01 to 0.1%). V gene TRBV30 combines with J gene TRBJ1-3; TRBD1 might be the D (5 bases). This CDR3 is built from 15 residues. Trimming took off 4 bases at V and 2 bases at J, with 15 bases between the two ends. The V gene's germline CDR1 is GTSNPN and CDR2 SVGIG (reference sequence). For the CDR3, the DNA is TGTGCCTGGAATTGGGGCGGGGAGCCTGGAAACACCATATATTTT. Translated, it gives CAWNWGGEPGNTIYF.

The V call is TRBV7-3, the J call TRBJ2-2; no clear D. Per the germline V gene, CDR1 is SGHTA and CDR2 is FQGTGA. The CDR3 contains 14 residues. The V end lost 1 base, the J end lost 5 bases, and 8 bases lay between the germline ends. The CDR3 bases are TGTGCCAGCAGCTTAATGCTGGAGACCGGGGAGCTGTTTTTT. Residues: CASSLMLETGELFF.

The chain couples TRBV12-3 or TRBV12-4 to TRBJ1-6, with a weak D call TRBD1 (5 bases). The CDR3 totals 13 residues. Trimming removed 6 bases at V and 7 bases at J, with 10 bases between. In nucleotides, the CDR3 is TGTGCCAGCAGGACAGCATCGAATTCACCCCTCCACTTT. This codes for CASRTASNSPLHF.

Here the CDR3 DNA reads TGTGCCAGCAGTTTTTTAGGGGGACGGCGCACAGATACGCAGTATTTT. It encodes CASSFLGGRRTDTQYF. J is TRBJ2-3 and V is TRBV28; tentatively, D is TRBD1 (6 bases). Germline V gene sequence: CDR1 MDHEN, CDR2 SYDVKM. V was trimmed by 3 bases and J by 1 base, leaving 14 bases between them. The CDR3 is 16 amino acids.

The CDR3 DNA sequence: TGCGCCAGCAGCCAAAAGGGTGGGGGAGAGACCCAGTACTTC. Translated: CASSQKGGGETQYF. The chain carries TRBV4-1 and TRBJ2-5; D possibly uses TRBD1 or TRBD2 (5 bases each). V dropped 2 bases and J dropped 4 bases, with 11 bases sitting between them. This CDR3 spans 14 amino acids. Germline V CDR1 and CDR2: MGHRA, YSYEKL.

V is TRBV12-3 or TRBV12-4 and J is TRBJ2-1; weak D call: TRBD1 (5 bases). The CDR3 contains 13 residues. The germline V and J ends were trimmed by 2 bases and 8 bases, with 10 bases remaining between them. CDR3 bases: TGTGCCAGCAGTTTACAAGGGGTCGATGAGCAGTTCTTC. This encodes CASSLQGVDEQFF.

This clone was picked up a small number of times. Other DNA sequences within the sample encode an identical CDR3. For the CDR3, the DNA is TGTGCCAGCAGTTACTCGAGGCAGGGGAACTATGGCTACACCTTC. Translation gives CASSYSRQGNYGYTF. The rearrangement joins TRBV6-5 to TRBJ1-2, with D possibly being TRBD1 (6 bases). This CDR3 contains 15 residues. The V end lost 0 bases, the J end lost 2 bases, and 10 bases lay between the germline ends. The germline CDR1 and CDR2 sequences are MNHEY and SVGAGI.

The V and J genes are TRBV10-3 and TRBJ1-2, with a possible D match to TRBD1 (5 bases). Germline CDR1 reads ENHRY; CDR2 reads SYGVKD. V was cut by 3 bases and J by 3 bases, with 11 bases left in between. The CDR3 sequence is 14 residues long. The CDR3 spells CAISDLTGDYGYTF. The CDR3 DNA sequence: TGTGCCATCAGTGACCTAACAGGTGACTATGGCTACACCTTC.

The chain couples TRBV7-2 to TRBJ1-5; weak D call: TRBD1 (5 bases). Germline assignment: CDR1 SGHTA and CDR2 FQGNSA. V dropped 1 base and J dropped 4 bases, with 8 bases sitting between them. This CDR3 is built from 14 residues. Here the CDR3 DNA reads TGTGCCAGCAGCTTAGGACAGCCGAATCAGCCCCAGCATTTT. It specifies CASSLGQPNQPQHF.

J is TRBJ1-1 and V is TRBV3-1 (or the pseudogene TRBV3-2); perhaps TRBD1 as D (5 bases). Trimming shortened V by 4 bases and J by 0 bases, and 12 bases separated the two germline ends. The CDR3 totals 15 residues. CDR1 and CDR2 from the germline V gene are LGHDT and YNNKEL (reference sequence). CDR3 nucleotide sequence: TGTGCCAGCAGCCTACAAAGACAGTTGAACACTGAAGCTTTCTTT. This sequence encodes CASSLQRQLNTEAFF.

The rearrangement uses TRBV5-8 and TRBJ1-2; weak D call: TRBD1 (6 bases). The CDR3 contains 14 residues. The germline V gene has CDR1 SGHTS and CDR2 YDEGEE. V was trimmed by 4 bases and J by 8 bases, leaving 18 bases between them. The DNA of the CDR3 is TGTGCCAGCAGCCCGGGCCCGGGGGCATACGGCTACACCTTC. This translates into CASSPGPGAYGYTF.

In this sample, this clone turned up once. The chain joins TRBV7-2 to TRBJ2-7; TRBD2 matches at 11 bases. The germline CDR1 and CDR2 sequences are SGHTA and FQGNSA. J was trimmed by 2 bases and V by 5 bases; bases with no gene match: 5. The CDR3 runs to 15 residues. Here the CDR3 reads CASSTTSGGTYEQYF. In DNA form, the CDR3 reads TGTGCCAGCAGCACCACTAGCGGGGGCACCTACGAGCAGTACTTC.

The V call is TRBV27, the J call TRBJ1-1; 7 nucleotides match TRBD1. CDR3 length: 14 residues. Per germline, CDR1 MNHEY and CDR2 SMNVEV (reference sequence). The V and J ends lost 5 bases and 1 base, in that order; junction bases with no gene match: 4. CDR3 in DNA: TGTGCCAGCAGTCAACACAGGGGGAACACTGAAGCTTTCTTT. Amino acids: CASSQHRGNTEAFF.

J is TRBJ2-3 and V is TRBV7-8; D may correspond to TRBD1 or TRBD2 (6 bases each). CDR1 and CDR2 (germline): SGHVS, FQNEAQ. V was clipped by 5 bases and J by 2 bases, with 26 bases between them. This CDR3 has 19 residues. The CDR3 reads CASSLSPPTYGGLTDTQYF. The CDR3 bases are TGTGCCAGCAGCCTCTCCCCCCCCACTTACGGGGGCCTCACAGATACGCAGTATTTT.

The V call is TRBV6-1, the J call TRBJ1-3; D unclear. The germline V and J ends were trimmed by 4 bases and 3 bases, with 19 bases remaining between them. CDR3 length: 17 amino acids. Germline CDR1 is MNHNS and CDR2 is SASEGT. The CDR3 nucleotides are TGTGCCAGCAGTGGCCTCCCAAAAGGATCGGGTGGAAACACCATATATTTT. Protein sequence: CASSGLPKGSGGNTIYF.

CDR3 sequence reads: CASSFQETQYF. The CDR3 bases are TGCGCCAGCAGCTTCCAAGAGACCCAGTACTTC. The V and J genes are TRBV5-1 and TRBJ2-5; D call uncertain. The V gene lost 2 bases and the J gene lost 1 base, with 0 bases spanning the gap. The CDR3 covers 11 residues. Germline V gives CDR1 SGHRS, CDR2 YFSETQ.

The rearrangement joins TRBV11-1 to TRBJ2-7; D possibly uses TRBD1 or TRBD2 (7 bases each). This CDR3 region has 15 residues. Germline-derived CDR1 and CDR2 are SGHAT and FQDESV (reference sequence). V gave up 7 bases and J gave up 6 bases, with 22 bases separating them. The chain's CDR3 is CASTAGQRTGGEQYF. The CDR3 nucleotides are TGTGCCAGCACAGCGGGACAGCGGACGGGGGGCGAGCAGTACTTC.

The chain combines TRBV19 with TRBJ2-2, with a weak D call TRBD1 (6 bases). Germline V lookup: CDR1 LNHDA, CDR2 SQIVND (reference sequence). This CDR3 is 17 amino acids long. V was pared by 6 bases and J by 0 bases, with 17 bases between. CDR3 region: CASRKNRDHANTGELFF. Here the CDR3 DNA reads TGTGCCAGTAGAAAAAACAGGGACCACGCGAACACCGGGGAGCTGTTTTTT.